This TCR beta chain was identified in a study of graft-versus-host responses after intestinal transplantation. Across the whole study: Induction using anti-thymocyte globulin, followed by tacrolimus and steroids for approximately 3 years, was given to all recipients. General study findings and limits: Elevated graft-versus-host to host-versus-graft clonal ratios in allografts were recorded for patients with graft-donor T cell macrochimerism.

Notes on this clone: The antigen is undetermined.

The protocol was immunoSEQ multiplex PCR, while the TCRdb copy is restricted to in-frame clones and leaves out a portion. The repertoire holds 98,000 or so clones, approximately 85% seen once, with more than 1.4% in the top ten. Trimming at V came to 6 bases and at J to 7 bases, leaving 14 bases not matched to a gene. The CDR3 runs to 15 residues. The germline V gene has CDR1 LNHDA and CDR2 SQIVND (reference sequence). The V gene is TRBV19, the J gene TRBJ1-2, with 7 nucleotides matching TRBD1. The source was PBMCs, collected 255 days after intestinal transplant. The source of this sequence is a human patient who received an intestinal transplant, so some T cells may come from the graft donor. The CDR3 DNA reads TGTGCCAGTAGACCTACCTTGACAGGGCCGGGTGGCTACACCTTC. Its protein product is CASRPTLTGPGGYTF.